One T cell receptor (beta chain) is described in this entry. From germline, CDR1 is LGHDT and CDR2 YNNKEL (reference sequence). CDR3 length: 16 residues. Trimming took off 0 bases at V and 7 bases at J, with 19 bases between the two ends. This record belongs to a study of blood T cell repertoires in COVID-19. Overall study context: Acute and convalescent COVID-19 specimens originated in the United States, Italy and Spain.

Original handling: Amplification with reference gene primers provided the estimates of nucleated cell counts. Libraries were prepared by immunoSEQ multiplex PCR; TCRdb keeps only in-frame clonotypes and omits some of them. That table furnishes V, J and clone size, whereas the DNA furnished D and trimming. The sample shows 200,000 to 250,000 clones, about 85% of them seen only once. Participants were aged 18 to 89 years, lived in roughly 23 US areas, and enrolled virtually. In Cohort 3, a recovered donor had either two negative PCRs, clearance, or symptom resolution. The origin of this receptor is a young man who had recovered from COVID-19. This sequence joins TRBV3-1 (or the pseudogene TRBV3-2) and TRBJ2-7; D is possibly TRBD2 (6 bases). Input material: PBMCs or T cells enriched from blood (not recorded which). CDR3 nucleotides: TGTGCCAGCAGCCAAGATGGAATAAGACTAGGCGAGGAGCAGTACTTC. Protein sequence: CASSQDGIRLGEEQYF.